One and the same sample provided the 17 T cell receptor beta chains below, sequenced in a study of blood T cell repertoires in COVID-19. Profiling relied on immunoSEQ multiplex PCR, and the TCRdb table lists in-frame clones only, not all of them. Here the sample spans hundreds of thousands of clones, about 85% being singletons. Sequencing was performed on peripheral blood. These receptors came from a human donor in a cohort sampled during active COVID-19.

The J gene is TRBJ1-1, the V gene TRBV29-1; D gene uncertain. In germline, CDR1 is SQVTM, CDR2 ANQGSEA. The CDR3 consists of 13 residues. Trimming removed 4 bases from V and 0 bases from J, with 9 bases in between. CDR3 protein: CSVAETLNTEAFF. In DNA form, the CDR3 reads TGCAGCGTTGCGGAGACCCTGAACACTGAAGCTTTCTTT. The entire variable domain, with the rest obtained from reference TRBV29-1 and TRBJ1-1, is as follows: SAVISQKPSRDICQRGTSLTIQCQVDSQVTMMFWYRQQPGQSLTLIATANQGSEATYESGFVIDKFPISRPNLTFSTLTVSNMSPEDSSIYLCSVAETLNTEAFFGQGTRLTVV.

This sequence joins TRBV9 and TRBJ2-7, with 14 bases lining up with TRBD2. V lost 4 bases and J lost 6; bases outside the gene matches: 6. Germline assignment: CDR1 SGDLS and CDR2 YYNGEE. The CDR3 runs to 15 residues. CDR3 in amino acids: CASSPAGTSGSEQYF. CDR3 nucleotides: TGTGCCAGCAGCCCGGCCGGGACTAGCGGGAGCGAGCAGTACTTC.

The rearrangement joins TRBV28 to TRBJ1-6; TRBD1 is a possible D gene (6 bases). V lost 5 bases and J 8 bases, leaving 19 bases between the germline ends. Germline CDR1 is MDHEN and CDR2 is SYDVKM. The CDR3 is 16 residues long. The chain's CDR3 is CASSESRGRSYSPLHF. DNA of the CDR3: TGTGCCAGCAGTGAGAGCAGGGGAAGGTCGTATTCACCCCTCCACTTT.

This clone was counted a single time. The gene calls are TRBV6-5 and TRBJ1-5, with 7 bases aligning to TRBD1. The CDR3 contains 15 residues. The ends lost 6 bases at V and 5 bases at J; junction bases unmatched: 10. Germline CDR1 MNHEY, CDR2 SVGAGI. The CDR3 bases are TGTGCCAGCAGCCAAATGTGGACAGGAGATCAGCCCCAGCATTTT. It yields the protein CASSQMWTGDQPQHF.

The genes are TRBV7-9 and TRBJ2-7, with 7 bases identical to TRBD2. Germline CDR1 and CDR2: SEHNR and FQNEAQ (reference sequence). The CDR3 runs to 16 residues. With 2 bases clipped from V and 0 bases from J, the junction kept 7 bases outside the gene matches. The chain's CDR3 is CASSLYGGRDSYEQYF. DNA of the CDR3: TGTGCCAGCAGCTTATATGGCGGGAGAGACTCCTACGAGCAGTACTTC.

The chain employs TRBV6-1 and TRBJ2-1, with 9 nucleotides matching TRBD2. The CDR3 spans 14 residues. With 9 bases clipped from V and 3 bases from J, the junction kept 6 bases outside the gene matches. Germline lookup yields CDR1 MNHNS and CDR2 SASEGT. The CDR3 sequence is CASKIAGVYNEQFF. In DNA form, the CDR3 reads TGTGCCAGTAAAATAGCGGGAGTCTACAATGAGCAGTTCTTC.

This clone has ten or more counts. This chain joins TRBV6-1 and TRBJ1-2; tentative D call: TRBD1 (6 bases). Trimming removed 2 bases at V and 6 bases at J, with 16 bases between. The CDR3 consists of 15 residues. Per germline, CDR1 MNHNS and CDR2 SASEGT. The CDR3 DNA reads as TGTGCCAGCAGTGAAAGGAGGCGCCCAGGGGATGGCTACACCTTC. This translates into CASSERRRPGDGYTF.

The J gene is TRBJ1-1, the V gene TRBV19, with a possible D match to TRBD1 (5 bases). V lost 4 bases and J 0 bases, leaving 9 bases between the germline ends. This CDR3 is built from 14 residues. Germline assignment: CDR1 LNHDA and CDR2 SQIVND (reference sequence). The CDR3 protein is CASSKGWMNTEAFF. The CDR3 DNA sequence: TGTGCCAGTAGTAAGGGGTGGATGAACACTGAAGCTTTCTTT.

This chain connects TRBV7-2 to TRBJ2-1; 13 nucleotides match TRBD2. J was trimmed by 7 bases and V by 4 bases; bases with no gene match: 16. The germline V gene has CDR1 SGHTA and CDR2 FQGNSA. The CDR3 sequence is 19 residues long. CDR3 region: CASSSGPGLAGKVINEQFF. As DNA, the CDR3 is TGTGCCAGCAGCTCAGGCCCGGGACTAGCGGGAAAGGTTATTAATGAGCAGTTCTTC.

This sequence joins TRBV27 and TRBJ2-2, with a possible D match to TRBD2 (5 bases). The germline V gene has CDR1 MNHEY and CDR2 SMNVEV (reference sequence). V was clipped by 0 bases and J by 0 bases, with 5 bases between them. The CDR3 is made up of 15 amino acids. As DNA, the CDR3 is TGTGCCAGCAGTTTATCGAGGGCGAACACCGGGGAGCTGTTTTTT. The encoded protein is CASSLSRANTGELFF.

The chain carries TRBV14 and TRBJ2-5; weak D call: TRBD1 (6 bases). Germline V gene lookup returns CDR1 SGHDN and CDR2 FVKESK. The CDR3 extends over 13 amino acids. Trimming took off 1 base at V and 3 bases at J, with 6 bases between the two ends. CDR3 in amino acids: CASSQGTEETQYF. CDR3 DNA sequence: TGTGCCAGCAGCCAAGGGACAGAAGAGACCCAGTACTTC.

This clone occurred a few times. Additional DNA sequences in this sample encode the identical CDR3. This chain connects TRBV28 to TRBJ1-2; tentative D call: TRBD1 (6 bases). Germline CDR1 reads MDHEN; CDR2 reads SYDVKM. The CDR3 has 12 residues. V gave up 6 bases and J gave up 2 bases, with 7 bases separating them. The CDR3 here is CASSQGNYGYTF. The CDR3 region has the DNA TGTGCCAGCAGCCAGGGGAACTATGGCTACACCTTC.

This chain links TRBV30 with TRBJ1-5; 7 bases fit TRBD1. J lost 6 bases, V lost 4 bases, and 12 bases had no gene match. This CDR3 has 15 amino acids. Per the germline V gene, CDR1 is GTSNPN and CDR2 is SVGIG (reference sequence). In DNA, the CDR3 is TGTGCCTGGAATGCCCGACAGGGACCGGCTCAGCCCCAGCATTTT. This gives the protein CAWNARQGPAQPQHF.

The rearrangement links TRBV5-1 to TRBJ2-3, with 9 bases that match TRBD2. Germline V gives CDR1 SGHRS, CDR2 YFSETQ. V was clipped by 7 bases and J by 4 bases; unmatched bases: 7. The CDR3 has 14 amino acids. CDR3: CASGYSGSSDTQYF. CDR3 DNA: TGCGCCAGCGGTTATAGCGGGAGCTCAGATACGCAGTATTTT.

The chain is built from TRBV6-5 and TRBJ2-7; 9 nucleotides align to TRBD1. The CDR3 spans 14 residues. The trim removed 6 bases at V and 1 base at J, leaving 4 bases unmatched. Germline CDR1 reads MNHEY; CDR2 reads SVGAGI. CDR3 sequence (DNA): TGTGCCAGCAGACGGACAGGGGAATCCTACGAGCAGTACTTC. Its protein product is CASRRTGESYEQYF.

This clone was detected only once. V and J are TRBV3-1 (or the pseudogene TRBV3-2) and TRBJ2-7, with 9 bases aligning to TRBD2. The CDR3 loop spans 16 amino acids. In germline, CDR1 is LGHDT, CDR2 YNNKEL (reference sequence). With 1 base clipped from V and 3 bases from J, the junction kept 7 bases outside the gene matches. The CDR3 bases are TGTGCCAGCAGCCAAGGAGATTCTAGCGGGAACTACGAGCAGTACTTC. This translates into CASSQGDSSGNYEQYF.

This clone was found a few times. The rearrangement joins TRBV6-5 to TRBJ1-6, with 7 bases lining up with TRBD1. Germline CDR1 and CDR2: MNHEY and SVGAGI. J lost 7 bases, V lost 5 bases, and 8 bases had no gene match. The CDR3 spans 15 residues. This CDR3 is CASSRTQGQNSPLHF. As DNA, the CDR3 is TGTGCCAGCAGTAGGACACAGGGGCAGAATTCACCCCTCCACTTT.